The 23 T cell receptor beta chains reported below all come from one sample, sequenced in a study of PD-1 blockade in classical Hodgkin lymphoma. Every patient had relapsed following autologous stem cell transplantation, and cohorts differed in brentuximab vedotin exposure. Repertoires were generated with immunoSEQ multiplex PCR, while TCRdb's copy carries only in-frame clones and drops some. The data hold around 27,000 clones, with roughly 82% observed a single time. Sample: peripheral blood mononuclear cells (PBMCs), taken before the second cycle of nivolumab. The receptors here all came from a human donor with classical Hodgkin lymphoma.

The J gene is TRBJ1-1, the V gene TRBV14; D is unresolved. V gave up 0 bases and J gave up 4 bases, with 18 bases separating them. From germline, CDR1 is SGHDN and CDR2 FVKESK. The CDR3 runs to 17 residues. The CDR3 DNA follows: TGTGCCAGCAGCCAAGATGGTCGTTTAGGCTCAGGCACTGAAGCTTTCTTT. It codes for CASSQDGRLGSGTEAFF.

The sample holds a few counts of this clone. This rearrangement joins TRBV20-1 to TRBJ1-1; D is uncertain. In germline, CDR1 is DFQATT, CDR2 SNEGSKA (reference sequence). The CDR3 runs 11 residues. The CDR3 region is CGEGGHTEAFF. CDR3 bases: TGCGGGGAGGGAGGGCACACTGAAGCTTTCTTT.

The V gene is TRBV4-1, the J gene TRBJ2-5; D is possibly TRBD1 (7 bases). This CDR3 region has 14 residues. The V gene's germline CDR1 is MGHRA and CDR2 YSYEKL. Trimming removed 2 bases at V and 7 bases at J, with 14 bases between. The CDR3 region is CASSQPTGRTTQYF. The CDR3 DNA follows: TGCGCCAGCAGCCAACCGACAGGGAGGACGACCCAGTACTTC.

The genes are TRBV5-6 and TRBJ1-1; D gene uncertain. Germline lookup yields CDR1 SGHDT and CDR2 YYEEEE. The V end lost 0 bases, the J end lost 0 bases, and 9 bases lay between the germline ends. This CDR3 spans 15 amino acids. The CDR3 nucleotides read TGTGCCAGCAGCTTGGGGCGGACTATGAACACTGAAGCTTTCTTT. Protein: CASSLGRTMNTEAFF.

The chain carries TRBV15 and TRBJ1-5; D is undetermined. CDR1 LNHNV and CDR2 YYDKDF come from the germline V gene (reference sequence). The CDR3 sequence is 15 residues long. The V and J ends lost 1 base and 6 bases respectively, with 13 bases between them. The DNA for the CDR3 is TGTGCCACCAGCAGAGGGGGTCTAGGGTTTCAGCCCCAGCATTTT. Amino acid sequence: CATSRGGLGFQPQHF.

The V call is TRBV2, the J call TRBJ2-2; D unresolved. There are 15 residues in the CDR3. V lost 6 bases and J 4 bases, leaving 15 bases between the germline ends. Looked up from germline, CDR1 is SNHLY and CDR2 is FYNNEI. The CDR3 DNA sequence: TGTGCCAGCAGCGACGGGCCCACGGTCACCGGGGAGCTGTTTTTT. It encodes CASSDGPTVTGELFF.

The chain is built from TRBV2 and TRBJ2-7, with D perhaps TRBD1 (6 bases). CDR3 length: 13 residues. V gave up 6 bases and J gave up 5 bases, with 14 bases separating them. Germline CDR1 and CDR2: SNHLY and FYNNEI. CDR3 nucleotides: TGTGCCAGCAGCTTTGACCAGGGGAACGAGCAGTACTTC. It translates to CASSFDQGNEQYF.

This chain links TRBV6-5 with TRBJ1-1; D ambiguous. Trimming pared 6 bases from V and 11 bases from J, leaving 22 bases between. The germline CDR1 and CDR2 sequences are MNHEY and SVGAGI. The CDR3 has 14 residues. CDR3 DNA: TGTGCCAGCAGACCCGGGGATGGCGCCTCGTTGGCTTTCTTT. This codes for CASRPGDGASLAFF.

J is TRBJ1-1 and V is TRBV19; D uncertain. Germline V gene sequence: CDR1 LNHDA, CDR2 SQIVND (reference sequence). The CDR3 runs 12 residues. Trimming took off 9 bases at V and 1 base at J, with 9 bases between the two ends. The CDR3 region has the DNA TGTGCCAGCCTAGCCGGGAACACTGAAGCTTTCTTT. This encodes CASLAGNTEAFF.

The chain carries TRBV7-2 and TRBJ2-3; the match to TRBD2 covers 9 bases. V trimming: 1 base; J trimming: 3 bases; junction bases outside the gene matches: 8. CDR1 and CDR2 (germline): SGHTA, FQGNSA. The length of the CDR3 is 17 residues. The CDR3 sequence: CASSLEGRGGLTDTQYF. The CDR3, as DNA: TGTGCCAGCAGCTTAGAAGGGCGGGGGGGCTTAACAGATACGCAGTATTTT.

The chain joins TRBV7-6 to TRBJ2-3; D might be TRBD1 or TRBD2, each matching 5 bases. This CDR3 spans 13 amino acids. V lost 2 bases, J lost 5 bases, and 8 bases lay in between. The germline V gene encodes CDR1 SGHVS and CDR2 FNYEAQ. The CDR3 DNA sequence: TGTGCCAGCAGCTTACTGGGGGTAGATACGCAGTATTTT. It specifies CASSLLGVDTQYF.

As concerns this clone: With only one base between it and a far larger clone, this is likely a read error. This chain links TRBV11-2 with TRBJ2-6; perhaps TRBD1 as D (5 bases). Germline V CDR1 and CDR2: SGHAT, FQNNGV. The CDR3 has 14 amino acids. The CDR3 DNA reads TGTGCCAGCAGCCAGGGCTCTGGGGCCAAAGTCCTGACTTTC. It encodes CASSQGSGAKVLTF.

The chain links TRBV4-3 to TRBJ2-3; D tentatively reads TRBD1 or TRBD2 (6 bases each). The CDR3 length is 15 residues. CDR1 and CDR2 (germline): LGHNA, YSLEER. Between the trimmed V and J ends, which lost 1 base and 2 bases, there was a span of 10 bases. The CDR3 DNA sequence: TGCGCCAGCAGCCAAGTGGGGGGCGTCACAGATACGCAGTATTTT. It codes for CASSQVGGVTDTQYF.

V and J are TRBV4-3 and TRBJ2-1; D gene unclear. V was shortened by 0 bases and J by 0 bases, with 18 bases between the two germline ends. CDR1 and CDR2 from the germline V gene are LGHNA and YSLEER. The CDR3 loop spans 19 amino acids. CDR3 loop: CASSQDLVQVLSSYNEQFF. The CDR3 nucleotides read TGCGCCAGCAGCCAAGATCTCGTCCAGGTCTTAAGCTCCTACAATGAGCAGTTCTTC.

This chain uses TRBV11-2 with TRBJ2-4; D unresolved. CDR1 and CDR2 (germline): SGHAT, FQNNGV. The V end was cut by 5 bases, the J end by 7 bases, with 9 bases between. The CDR3 contains 12 residues. This CDR3 reads CASSPIGNIQYF. CDR3 bases: TGTGCCAGCAGCCCGATAGGGAACATTCAGTACTTC.

This clone has just one count. The chain joins TRBV4-1 to TRBJ2-5; 7 bases are shared with TRBD2. With 0 bases clipped from V and 3 bases from J, the junction kept 1 base outside the gene matches. Germline CDR1 MGHRA, CDR2 YSYEKL. There are 14 residues in the CDR3. CDR3 coding DNA: TGCGCCAGCAGCCAAGATGCGGGAGAAGAGACCCAGTACTTC. The encoded protein is CASSQDAGEETQYF.

The CDR3 DNA reads TGCGCCAGCAACCTCCATGGGAACACTGAAGCTTTCTTT. Protein: CASNLHGNTEAFF. The chain couples TRBV5-1 to TRBJ1-1; D remains unclear. Germline V gene lookup returns CDR1 SGHRS and CDR2 YFSETQ. The V end lost 6 bases, the J end lost 1 base, and 10 bases lay between the germline ends. This CDR3 has 13 amino acids.

The V gene is TRBV6-1, the J gene TRBJ2-7; D might be TRBD1 (5 bases). Looked up from germline, CDR1 is MNHNS and CDR2 is SASEGT. Between the trimmed V and J ends, which lost 1 base and 3 bases, there was a span of 7 bases. This CDR3 contains 13 residues. CDR3 DNA: TGTGCCAGCAGTGAAGAAAGGGGCTACGAGCAGTACTTC. Protein: CASSEERGYEQYF.

The chain links TRBV28 to TRBJ2-3, with D tentatively TRBD1 or TRBD2 (5 bases each). Trimming shortened V by 8 bases and J by 4 bases, and 7 bases separated the two germline ends. CDR3 length: 11 residues. Germline V gene sequence: CDR1 MDHEN, CDR2 SYDVKM. The CDR3 region has the DNA TGTGCCAGCGTGGGGGCAGATACGCAGTATTTT. Translating it yields CASVGADTQYF.

This chain connects TRBV7-6 to TRBJ1-4; TRBD1 matches 7 bases. The CDR3 is made up of 15 amino acids. CDR1 and CDR2 from the germline V gene are SGHVS and FNYEAQ. V trimming: 2 bases; J trimming: 5 bases; junction bases outside the gene matches: 5. CDR3 coding DNA: TGTGCCAGCAGCTTACGACAGGGCGGAAATGAAAAACTGTTTTTT. Its translation: CASSLRQGGNEKLFF. Combining the CDR3 with reference TRBV7-6 and TRBJ1-4 gives the whole variable domain GAGVSQSPRYKVTKRGQDVALRCDPISGHVSLYWYRQALGQGPEFLTYFNYEAQQDKSGLPNDRFSAERPEGSISTLTIQRTEQRDSAMYRCASSLRQGGNEKLFFGSGTQLSVL.

In nucleotides, the CDR3 is TGTGCCAGCAATCGCCGGGACAGGGGAACTGAAGCTTTCTTT. It codes for CASNRRDRGTEAFF. The chain has TRBV6-5 and TRBJ1-1; 10 bases agree with TRBD1. In germline, CDR1 is MNHEY, CDR2 SVGAGI. Trimming removed 7 bases from V and 5 bases from J; junction bases left unmatched: 7. The CDR3 runs 14 residues.

The genes are TRBV25-1 and TRBJ2-1, with unresolved D. Germline loops: CDR1 MGHDK, CDR2 SYGVNS. The germline V and J ends were trimmed by 2 bases and 8 bases, with 16 bases remaining between them. The CDR3 has 15 amino acids. The CDR3 sequence: CASSETLGTTDEQFF. The CDR3 DNA sequence: TGTGCCAGCAGTGAAACCTTAGGAACAACGGATGAGCAGTTCTTC.

The rearrangement links TRBV9 to TRBJ1-1; a possible D gene is TRBD1 (5 bases). This CDR3 has 15 amino acids. V was clipped by 3 bases and J by 5 bases, with 17 bases between them. The germline V gene encodes CDR1 SGDLS and CDR2 YYNGEE. In DNA, the CDR3 is TGTGCCAGCAGCGGGAGGAGGGACCTCGGGACTGAAGCTTTCTTT. Translated, it gives CASSGRRDLGTEAFF.